The present T cell receptor beta chain was sequenced within a study of blood T cell repertoires in COVID-19. Overall study context: Sources were T cells, B-cell-depleted T cells, or PBMCs; the material itself was cDNA or gDNA.

Generated by immunoSEQ multiplex PCR, the TCRdb table keeps only in-frame clones and is missing some. The sample carries over 150,000 clones, over 70% recorded once. The ends lost 1 base at V and 5 bases at J; junction bases unmatched: 3. This CDR3 spans 14 amino acids. Per germline, CDR1 MGHDK and CDR2 SYGVNS. The sequence was obtained from a woman in her 70s who had recovered from COVID-19. The V call is TRBV25-1, the J call TRBJ1-1, with 8 bases fitting TRBD1. Sequenced: peripheral blood. The CDR3 loop is CASSESRTGTEAFF. As DNA, the CDR3 is TGTGCCAGCAGTGAATCCCGGACAGGGACTGAAGCTTTCTTT.